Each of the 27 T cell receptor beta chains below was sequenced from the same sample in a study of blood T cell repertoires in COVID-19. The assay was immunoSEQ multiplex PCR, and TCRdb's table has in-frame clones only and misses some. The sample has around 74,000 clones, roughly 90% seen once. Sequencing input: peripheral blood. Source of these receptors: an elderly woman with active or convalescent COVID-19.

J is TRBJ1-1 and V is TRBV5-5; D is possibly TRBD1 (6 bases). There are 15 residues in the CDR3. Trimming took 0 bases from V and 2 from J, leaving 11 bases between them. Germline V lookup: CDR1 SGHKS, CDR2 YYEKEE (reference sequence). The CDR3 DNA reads TGTGCCAGCAGCTTGGTGGGGGGGCTCAACACTGAAGCTTTCTTT. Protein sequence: CASSLVGGLNTEAFF.

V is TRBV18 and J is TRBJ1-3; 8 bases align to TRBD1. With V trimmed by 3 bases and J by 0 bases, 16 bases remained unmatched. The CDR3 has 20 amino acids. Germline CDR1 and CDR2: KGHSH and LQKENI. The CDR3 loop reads CASSPLDRALKEGSGNTIYF. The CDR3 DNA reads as TGTGCCAGCTCACCGCTGGACAGGGCCCTAAAAGAAGGCTCTGGAAACACCATATATTTT.

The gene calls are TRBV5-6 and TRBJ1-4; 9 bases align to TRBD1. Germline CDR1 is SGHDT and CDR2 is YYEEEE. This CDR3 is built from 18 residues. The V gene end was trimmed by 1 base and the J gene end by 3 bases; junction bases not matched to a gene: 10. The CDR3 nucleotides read TGTGCCAGCAGCTTGTTAGGGACAGGGTTTCCAGCTAATGAAAAACTGTTTTTT. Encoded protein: CASSLLGTGFPANEKLFF.

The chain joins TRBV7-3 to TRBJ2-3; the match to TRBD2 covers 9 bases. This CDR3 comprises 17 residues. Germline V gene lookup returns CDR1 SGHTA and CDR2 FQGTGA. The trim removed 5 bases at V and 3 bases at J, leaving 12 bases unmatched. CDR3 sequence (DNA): TGTGCCAGCAGCCTTGTTCCGGGACTAGCTGGAACAGATACGCAGTATTTT. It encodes CASSLVPGLAGTDTQYF.

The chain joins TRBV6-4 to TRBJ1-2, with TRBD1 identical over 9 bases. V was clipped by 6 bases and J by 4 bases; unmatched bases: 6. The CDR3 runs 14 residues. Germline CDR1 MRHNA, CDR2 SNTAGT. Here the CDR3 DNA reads TGTGCCAGCAGGAAGACAGGGGGAGTCTATGGCTACACCTTC. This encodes CASRKTGGVYGYTF.

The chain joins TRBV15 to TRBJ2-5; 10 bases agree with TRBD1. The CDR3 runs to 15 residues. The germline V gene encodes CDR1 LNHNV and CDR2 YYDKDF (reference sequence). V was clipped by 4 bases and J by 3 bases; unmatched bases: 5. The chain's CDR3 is CATSTRTGGEETQYF. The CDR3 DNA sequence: TGTGCCACCAGCACCCGGACAGGGGGGGAAGAGACCCAGTACTTC. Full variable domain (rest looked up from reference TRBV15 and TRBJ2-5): DAMVIQNPRYQVTQFGKPVTLSCSQTLNHNVMYWYQQKSSQAPKLLFHYYDKDFNNEADTPDNFQSRRPNTSFCFLDIRSPGLGDTAMYLCATSTRTGGEETQYFGPGTRLLVL.

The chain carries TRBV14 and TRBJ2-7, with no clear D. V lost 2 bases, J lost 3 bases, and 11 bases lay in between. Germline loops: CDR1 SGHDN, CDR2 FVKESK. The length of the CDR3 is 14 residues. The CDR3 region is CASSQSLLNYEQYF. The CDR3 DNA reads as TGTGCCAGCAGCCAAAGCCTCCTAAACTACGAGCAGTACTTC.

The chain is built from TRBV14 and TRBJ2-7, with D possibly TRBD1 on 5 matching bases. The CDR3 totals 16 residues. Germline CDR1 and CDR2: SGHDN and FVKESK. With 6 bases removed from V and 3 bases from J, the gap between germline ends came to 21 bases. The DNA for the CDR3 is TGTGCCAGCAGTCCAGTCCCGGTGACAGACGTCTACGAGCAGTACTTC. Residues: CASSPVPVTDVYEQYF.

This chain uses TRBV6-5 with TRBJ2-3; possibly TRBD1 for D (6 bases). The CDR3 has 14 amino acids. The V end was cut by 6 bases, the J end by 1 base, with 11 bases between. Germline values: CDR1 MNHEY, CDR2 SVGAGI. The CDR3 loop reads CASSLTGGTDTQYF. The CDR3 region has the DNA TGTGCCAGCAGCCTGACAGGAGGCACAGATACGCAGTATTTT.

In nucleotides, the CDR3 is TGCAGCGTACGGTCAGGGGATGGCTACACCTTC. This sequence encodes CSVRSGDGYTF. The chain employs TRBV29-1 and TRBJ1-2; perhaps TRBD1 as D (6 bases). CDR1 is SQVTM and CDR2 is ANQGSEA in the germline V gene. V was cut by 6 bases and J by 6 bases, with 11 bases left in between. CDR3 length: 11 amino acids.

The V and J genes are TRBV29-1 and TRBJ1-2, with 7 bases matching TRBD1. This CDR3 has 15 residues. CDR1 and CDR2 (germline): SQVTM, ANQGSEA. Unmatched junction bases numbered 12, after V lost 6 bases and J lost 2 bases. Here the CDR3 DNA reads TGCAGCGTCGGAGGGGGCGGTGGGTCGAACTATGGCTACACCTTC. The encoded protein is CSVGGGGGSNYGYTF.

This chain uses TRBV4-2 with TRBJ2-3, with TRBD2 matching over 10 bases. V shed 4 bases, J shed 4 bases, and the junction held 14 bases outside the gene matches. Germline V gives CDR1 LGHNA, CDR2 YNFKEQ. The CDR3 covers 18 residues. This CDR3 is CASSPSPTSGVSADTQYF. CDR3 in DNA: TGTGCCAGCAGCCCCAGCCCAACTAGCGGGGTCAGCGCAGATACGCAGTATTTT.

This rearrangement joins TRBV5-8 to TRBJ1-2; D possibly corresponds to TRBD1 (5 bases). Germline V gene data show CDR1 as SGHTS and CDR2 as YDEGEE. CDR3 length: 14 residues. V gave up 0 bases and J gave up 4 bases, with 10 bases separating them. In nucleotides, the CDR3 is TGTGCCAGCAGCTTGGGGGCAGGGCTCTATGGCTACACCTTC. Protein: CASSLGAGLYGYTF.

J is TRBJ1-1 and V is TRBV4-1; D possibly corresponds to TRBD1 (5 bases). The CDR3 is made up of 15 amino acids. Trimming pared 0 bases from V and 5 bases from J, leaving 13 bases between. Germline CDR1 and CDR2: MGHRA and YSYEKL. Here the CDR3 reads CASSQDEGVRTEAFF. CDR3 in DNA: TGCGCCAGCAGCCAAGATGAAGGGGTTCGAACTGAAGCTTTCTTT.

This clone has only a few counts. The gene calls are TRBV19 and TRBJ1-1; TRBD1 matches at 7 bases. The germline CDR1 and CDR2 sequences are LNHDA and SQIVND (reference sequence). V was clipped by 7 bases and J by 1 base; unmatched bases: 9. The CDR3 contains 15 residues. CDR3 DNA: TGTGCCAGTACCACACCAGGGGGAGGGAACACTGAAGCTTTCTTT. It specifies CASTTPGGGNTEAFF.

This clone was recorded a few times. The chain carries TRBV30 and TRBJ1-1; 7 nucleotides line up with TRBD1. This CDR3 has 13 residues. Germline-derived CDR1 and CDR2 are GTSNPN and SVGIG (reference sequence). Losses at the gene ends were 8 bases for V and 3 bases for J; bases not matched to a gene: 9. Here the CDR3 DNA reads TGTGCCGGACACCGGACAGGCTACACTGAAGCTTTCTTT. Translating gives CAGHRTGYTEAFF.

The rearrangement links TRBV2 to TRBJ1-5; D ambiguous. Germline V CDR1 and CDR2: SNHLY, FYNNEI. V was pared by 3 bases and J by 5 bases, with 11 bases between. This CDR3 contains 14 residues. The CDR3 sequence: CASSDFGVDQPQHF. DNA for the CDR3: TGTGCCAGCAGTGACTTCGGGGTAGATCAGCCCCAGCATTTT.

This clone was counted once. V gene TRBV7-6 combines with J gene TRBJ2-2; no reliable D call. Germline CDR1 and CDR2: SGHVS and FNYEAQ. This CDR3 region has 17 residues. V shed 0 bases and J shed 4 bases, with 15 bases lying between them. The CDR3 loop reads CASSLALIPIATGELFF. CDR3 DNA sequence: TGTGCCAGCAGCTTAGCGCTAATACCCATAGCCACCGGGGAGCTGTTTTTT.

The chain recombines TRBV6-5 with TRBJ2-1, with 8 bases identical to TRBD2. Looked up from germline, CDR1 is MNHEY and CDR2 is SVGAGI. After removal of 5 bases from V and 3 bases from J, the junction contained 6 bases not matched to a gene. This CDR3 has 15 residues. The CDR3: CASSPRTSYYNEQFF. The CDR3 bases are TGTGCCAGCAGTCCCCGGACTAGCTACTACAATGAGCAGTTCTTC.

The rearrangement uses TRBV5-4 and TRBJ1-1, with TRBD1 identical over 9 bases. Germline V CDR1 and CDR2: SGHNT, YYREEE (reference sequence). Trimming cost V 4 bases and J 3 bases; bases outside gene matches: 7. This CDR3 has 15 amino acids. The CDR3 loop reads CASSPGQGRDTEAFF. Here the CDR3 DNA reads TGTGCCAGCAGCCCAGGACAGGGGAGGGACACTGAAGCTTTCTTT.

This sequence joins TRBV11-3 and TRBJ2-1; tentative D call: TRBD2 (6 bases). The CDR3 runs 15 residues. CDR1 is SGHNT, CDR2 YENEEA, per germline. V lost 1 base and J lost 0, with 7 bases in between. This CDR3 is CASSLGGDSYNEQFF. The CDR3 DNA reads TGTGCCAGCAGCTTAGGGGGGGACTCCTACAATGAGCAGTTCTTC.

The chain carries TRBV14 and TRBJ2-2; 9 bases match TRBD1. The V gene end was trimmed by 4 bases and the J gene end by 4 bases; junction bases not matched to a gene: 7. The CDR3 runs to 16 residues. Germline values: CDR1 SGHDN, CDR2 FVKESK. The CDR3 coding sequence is TGTGCCAGCAGCCCGCTCGGGACAGGGATCACCGGGGAGCTGTTTTTT. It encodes CASSPLGTGITGELFF.

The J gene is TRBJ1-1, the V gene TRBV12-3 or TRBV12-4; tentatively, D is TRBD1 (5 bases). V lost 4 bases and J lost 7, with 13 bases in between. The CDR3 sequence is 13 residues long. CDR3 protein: CASSSWGEGEAFF. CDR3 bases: TGTGCCAGCAGTTCTTGGGGGGAGGGTGAAGCTTTCTTT.

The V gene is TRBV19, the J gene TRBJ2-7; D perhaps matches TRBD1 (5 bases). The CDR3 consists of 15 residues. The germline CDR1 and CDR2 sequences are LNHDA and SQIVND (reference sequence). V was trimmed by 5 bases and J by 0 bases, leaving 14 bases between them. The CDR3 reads CASSSRQQLSYEQYF. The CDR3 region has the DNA TGTGCCAGTAGTTCTAGACAGCAACTCTCCTACGAGCAGTACTTC.

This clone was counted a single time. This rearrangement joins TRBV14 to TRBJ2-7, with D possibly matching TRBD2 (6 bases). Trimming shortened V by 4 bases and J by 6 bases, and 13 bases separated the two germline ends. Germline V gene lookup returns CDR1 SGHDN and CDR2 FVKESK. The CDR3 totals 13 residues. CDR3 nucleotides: TGTGCCAGCAGCCCATGGGGGGTTGGCGAGCAGTACTTC. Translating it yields CASSPWGVGEQYF.

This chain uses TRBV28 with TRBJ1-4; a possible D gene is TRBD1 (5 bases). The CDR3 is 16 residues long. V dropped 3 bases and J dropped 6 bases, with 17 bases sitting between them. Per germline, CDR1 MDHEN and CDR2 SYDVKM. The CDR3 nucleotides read TGTGCCAGCAGTTTGGATACGCAGGGTGGGCATGAAAAACTGTTTTTT. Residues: CASSLDTQGGHEKLFF.

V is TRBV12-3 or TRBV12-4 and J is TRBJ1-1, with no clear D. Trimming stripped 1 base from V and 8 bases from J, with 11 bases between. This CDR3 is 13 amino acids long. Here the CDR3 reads CASSLEGLREAFF. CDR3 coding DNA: TGTGCCAGCAGTTTAGAAGGACTAAGAGAAGCTTTCTTT.